The source of this T cell receptor beta chain is a study of T-cell reconstitution after alpha-beta-depleted transplantation in children. A remark on this clonotype: A read error may produce the germline difference seen at one junction end.

Researchers prepared the TCRbeta library using unique molecular identifiers, the study reports. TCRdb ran MiXCR on the PCR reads and lists one entry per CDR3 protein. The table has a few hundred thousand distinct CDR3 sequences, around 9.9% seen once. The TCR sequence derives from a human donor who donated a stem cell graft to a child with acute myeloid leukemia. The source material was PBMCs from the stem cell graft donor, sampled from the stem cell graft.

CDR3: CCARDPRRANTGELFF. CDR3 nucleotides: TGCTGTGCTAGAGATCCCCGGCGAGCGAACACCGGGGAGCTGTTTTTT. This chain links TRBV20-1 with TRBJ2-2, with D unclear. The length of the CDR3 is 16 residues. Germline lookup yields CDR1 DFQATT and CDR2 SNEGSKA (reference sequence).